The 4 T cell receptor beta chains below all came from one sample that was sequenced in a study of graft-versus-host responses after intestinal transplantation. For these TCRs, the target antigens are not known. Measured with immunoSEQ multiplex PCR; TCRdb has only the in-frame clones, and not every one. The data show some 76,000 clones, around 86% seen once. Specimen: unstimulated CD8+ T cells sorted from spleen or lymph node cells, collected before transplant. These receptors originate from a human donor who was the organ donor for an intestinal transplant.

This clone turned up a few times. This chain uses TRBV4-1 with TRBJ1-6; no clear D. The CDR3 has 14 amino acids. Germline assignment: CDR1 MGHRA and CDR2 YSYEKL. The germline V and J ends were trimmed by 0 bases and 6 bases, with 6 bases remaining between them. The CDR3 region has the DNA TGCGCCAGCAGCCAAGATCTCGTTAATTCACCCCTCCACTTT. This translates into CASSQDLVNSPLHF.

The V call is TRBV4-2, the J call TRBJ2-7; no definite D call. V was cut by 4 bases and J by 5 bases, with 12 bases left in between. The CDR3 runs to 13 residues. Germline lookup yields CDR1 LGHNA and CDR2 YNFKEQ. This CDR3 reads CASSLRVGDEQYF. The CDR3 DNA reads TGTGCCAGCAGCCTTCGGGTTGGGGACGAGCAGTACTTC.

This clone was seen a few times. The junction and the germline gene differ at one end; a read error may be behind it. Other DNA sequences in the sample encode the same CDR3. The gene calls are TRBV4-1 and TRBJ2-1; 11 nucleotides match TRBD2. The germline V gene has CDR1 MGHRA and CDR2 YSYEKL. CDR3 length equals 16 residues. CDR3 nucleotides: TGTGCCAGCAGCCAAGATGGGACTAGCGGCTACAATGAGCAGTTCTTC. It yields the protein CASSQDGTSGYNEQFF.

The gene calls are TRBV4-1 and TRBJ2-5; D possibly corresponds to TRBD1 (6 bases). CDR1 is MGHRA and CDR2 is YSYEKL in the germline V gene. This CDR3 is 16 amino acids long. Trimming took off 0 bases at V and 5 bases at J, with 16 bases between the two ends. As DNA, the CDR3 is TGCGCCAGCAGCCAAGATTGGGGGCCACTCGGGGAGACCCAGTACTTC. It codes for CASSQDWGPLGETQYF.